This record concerns one T cell receptor (beta chain) sequence. The target antigen is unknown. These data originate in a study of OX40 agonist ivuxolimab in advanced cancers. The study's findings and limits: In the expanded peripheral T cells, antigen specificity was never determined. There were also nonresponders showing low normalized T-cell clonal expansion.

Assay used: immunoSEQ multiplex PCR; TCRdb lists only in-frame clones, some missing. This table holds roughly 75,000 clones, roughly 93% found once. This sequence was found in an adult with an advanced solid tumor such as melanoma, head and neck, liver or kidney cancer. Specimen: CD4+ or CD8+ T cells sorted from blood, collected in a trial of the OX40 agonist ivuxolimab.

The CDR3: CASSWAPQGYEQYF. Here the CDR3 DNA reads TGTGCCAGCAGTTGGGCCCCCCAGGGGTACGAGCAGTACTTC. The J gene is TRBJ2-7, the V gene TRBV27; a weak D match, TRBD1 (6 bases). The CDR3 runs to 14 residues. Germline lookup yields CDR1 MNHEY and CDR2 SMNVEV (reference sequence). V was shortened by 4 bases and J by 4 bases, with 14 bases between the two germline ends.